What follows are 18 T cell receptor beta chains derived from one specimen sequenced in a study of brain metastases from non-small cell lung cancer. Sequencing was performed with immunoSEQ multiplex PCR; in TCRdb, only in-frame clones are kept and a portion is missing. The data hold thousands of clones, with 85% observed a single time. Sample: tumor-adjacent normal tissue. Receptors were obtained from a donor at least 40 years old with non-small cell lung cancer.

V is TRBV4-1 and J is TRBJ2-1; D tentatively fits TRBD1 or TRBD2 (7 bases each). CDR3 length: 15 amino acids. Germline CDR1 and CDR2: MGHRA and YSYEKL. Deletions cut 6 bases from V and 9 bases from J, with 21 bases between. The CDR3 DNA follows: TGCGCCAGCAGGCCAACAGGGGCTAGCGGAGGTGAGCAGTTCTTC. This encodes CASRPTGASGGEQFF.

CDR3 in DNA: TGTGCCAGCAGCCAATGGGAGGGGAGAAATGGCTACACCTTC. It is translated as CASSQWEGRNGYTF. The chain couples TRBV3-1 (or the pseudogene TRBV3-2) to TRBJ1-2; possibly TRBD1 for D (5 bases). Trimming left V 2 bases short and J 6 bases short, with 13 bases between. Per the germline V gene, CDR1 is LGHDT and CDR2 is YNNKEL (reference sequence). The CDR3 loop spans 14 amino acids.

Regarding this clone: The junction does not match germline at one end; this may be a read error. The genes are TRBV5-1 and TRBJ2-4, with D possibly matching TRBD1 (6 bases). Germline V gene sequence: CDR1 SGHRS, CDR2 YFSETQ. The CDR3 spans 14 residues. The CDR3 coding sequence is TGCGCCAGCAGCCCGGGACATAACAAAAACATTCAGTATTTC. Its translation is CASSPGHNKNIQYF.

This chain links TRBV7-6 with TRBJ2-1, with TRBD1 matching over 7 bases. The CDR3 length is 13 residues. Germline V gene data show CDR1 as SGHVS and CDR2 as FNYEAQ. After removal of 6 bases from V and 6 bases from J, the junction contained 5 bases not matched to a gene. The CDR3 nucleotides read TGTGCCAGCAGTGACGGGACAGTCAATGAGCAGTTCTTC. It encodes CASSDGTVNEQFF.

This chain links TRBV25-1 with TRBJ1-1; TRBD1 matches 8 bases. The CDR3 loop spans 13 amino acids. Germline CDR1 and CDR2: MGHDK and SYGVNS. V dropped 6 bases and J dropped 6; count of bases not matched to a gene: 6. The CDR3 sequence: CASRQGALSEAFF. The DNA of the CDR3 is TGTGCCAGCAGGCAGGGGGCTTTGTCTGAAGCTTTCTTT. Complete variable domain (other parts from reference TRBV25-1 and TRBJ1-1): EADIYQTPRYLVIGTGKKITLECSQTMGHDKMYWYQQDPGMELHLIHYSYGVNSTEKGDLSSESTVSRIRTEHFPLTLESARPSHTSQYLCASRQGALSEAFFGQGTRLTVV.

The CDR3 protein is CASSLSAGGTGYTF. CDR3 coding DNA: TGTGCCAGCAGTTTATCGGCAGGGGGAACTGGCTACACCTTC. V usage is TRBV28 and J usage is TRBJ1-2, with 7 bases identical to TRBD1. Unmatched junction bases numbered 6, after V lost 1 base and J lost 7 bases. CDR1 and CDR2 from the germline V gene are MDHEN and SYDVKM. This CDR3 region has 14 residues.

The rearrangement links TRBV7-9 to TRBJ2-1, with 8 bases that match TRBD2. CDR3 size: 16 residues. Germline CDR1 is SEHNR and CDR2 is FQNEAQ (reference sequence). The V segment lost 5 bases and the J segment 0 bases; nucleotides outside the gene matches: 6. Here the CDR3 reads CASSGQRGSSYNEQFF. CDR3 in DNA: TGTGCCAGCAGCGGACAGCGGGGGAGCTCCTACAATGAGCAGTTCTTC. Based on the CDR3 plus reference TRBV7-9 and TRBJ2-1, the full variable domain is DTGVSQNPRHKITKRGQNVTFRCDPISEHNRLYWYRQTLGQGPEFLTYFQNEAQLEKSRLLSDRFSAERPKGSFSTLEIQRTEQGDSAMYLCASSGQRGSSYNEQFFGPGTRLTVL.

The chain employs TRBV27 and TRBJ2-3; weak D call: TRBD2 (5 bases). This CDR3 comprises 15 residues. The germline V gene has CDR1 MNHEY and CDR2 SMNVEV (reference sequence). V dropped 2 bases and J dropped 2 bases, with 11 bases sitting between them. The DNA for the CDR3 is TGTGCCAGCAGTTTAGAGGGCAGGACCACAGATACGCAGTATTTT. Translated: CASSLEGRTTDTQYF.

J is TRBJ1-2 and V is TRBV4-3; 8 nucleotides agree with TRBD1. J lost 4 bases, V lost 0 bases, and 13 bases had no gene match. CDR3 length: 18 residues. CDR1 is LGHNA and CDR2 is YSLEER in the germline V gene. For the CDR3, the DNA is TGCGCCAGCAGCCAAGATCTCGGCGAGGACAGGGCCGGCTATGGCTACACCTTC. Protein: CASSQDLGEDRAGYGYTF.

The V gene is TRBV2, the J gene TRBJ1-3; weak D call: TRBD1 (5 bases). CDR1 SNHLY and CDR2 FYNNEI come from the germline V gene. V lost 8 bases and J 2 bases, leaving 10 bases between the germline ends. This CDR3 spans 13 amino acids. The CDR3 loop reads CASDTGAGNTIYF. The DNA for the CDR3 is TGTGCCAGCGATACAGGAGCTGGAAACACCATATATTTT.

The rearrangement links TRBV20-1 to TRBJ2-1; TRBD2 matches at 9 bases. From germline, CDR1 is DFQATT and CDR2 SNEGSKA (reference sequence). The CDR3 is made up of 17 amino acids. V lost 3 bases and J lost 0; bases outside the gene matches: 9. DNA of the CDR3: TGCAGTGCTAGTGGACCTAGCGGGGTTAGCTCCTACAATGAGCAGTTCTTC. It yields the protein CSASGPSGVSSYNEQFF.

The chain carries TRBV29-1 and TRBJ1-4, with TRBD1 matching 7 bases. The CDR3 extends over 15 amino acids. Germline V gene lookup returns CDR1 SQVTM and CDR2 ANQGSEA. The trim removed 6 bases at V and 5 bases at J, leaving 12 bases unmatched. The CDR3 protein is CSVGLPSGQNEKLFF. CDR3 nucleotides: TGCAGCGTCGGCCTCCCCTCGGGACAGAATGAAAAACTGTTTTTT.

Notes on this clone: Other DNA sequences within the sample encode an identical CDR3. The CDR3 DNA reads as TGCGCCAGCAGCTTGGAAGGGAGAAACTACGAGCAGTACTTC. It translates to CASSLEGRNYEQYF. This sequence joins TRBV5-1 and TRBJ2-7; a possible D gene is TRBD2 (5 bases). The V end lost 0 bases, the J end lost 3 bases, and 10 bases lay between the germline ends. From germline, CDR1 is SGHRS and CDR2 YFSETQ. CDR3 length: 14 amino acids. The full variable domain, its missing parts supplied by reference TRBV5-1 and TRBJ2-7, is KAGVTQTPRYLIKTRGQQVTLSCSPISGHRSVSWYQQTPGQGLQFLFEYFSETQRNKGNFPGRFSGRQFSNSRSEMNVSTLELGDSALYLCASSLEGRNYEQYFGPGTRLTVT.

This clone was seen more than once but under ten times. The chain carries TRBV7-9 and TRBJ2-3; 9 nucleotides align to TRBD1. CDR1 and CDR2 (germline): SEHNR, FQNEAQ (reference sequence). This CDR3 has 17 residues. Trimming cost V 4 bases and J 5 bases; bases outside gene matches: 13. The CDR3 DNA reads TGTGCCAGCAGCTCCTCTCCCGGGACAGGGACTCGAGATACGCAGTATTTT. This encodes CASSSSPGTGTRDTQYF.

The V and J genes are TRBV6-1 and TRBJ1-6; D not certain. This CDR3 is 13 amino acids long. The ends were cut back, 3 bases at V and 9 bases at J, with 9 bases in the middle. The germline gives CDR1 MNHNS, CDR2 SASEGT. The CDR3 reads CASSERQTSPLHF. CDR3 bases: TGTGCCAGCAGTGAGCGACAAACTTCACCCCTCCACTTT.

The rearrangement joins TRBV6-5 to TRBJ1-2, with D unresolved. This CDR3 contains 16 residues. Looked up from germline, CDR1 is MNHEY and CDR2 is SVGAGI. Between the trimmed V and J ends, which lost 2 bases and 8 bases, there was a span of 21 bases. CDR3 coding DNA: TGTGCCAGCAGTTACACCCGCAGCGATCCCCTCTTGGGCTACACCTTC. Its protein is CASSYTRSDPLLGYTF.

The V gene is TRBV6-7, the J gene TRBJ1-6; D is ambiguous. TRBV6-7 is sorted into the ORF group, with uncertain function. The CDR3 is 19 residues long. V was clipped by 4 bases and J by 0 bases, with 19 bases between them. CDR3 coding DNA: TGTGCCAGCAGTTCCCGCCCACAGACCCTGAGCTCCTATAATTCACCCCTCCACTTT. Residues: CASSSRPQTLSSYNSPLHF.

This chain joins TRBV7-6 and TRBJ1-3; D uncertain. The V and J ends lost 0 bases and 0 bases respectively, with 6 bases between them. Germline values: CDR1 SGHVS, CDR2 FNYEAQ. CDR3 size: 15 residues. The CDR3 bases are TGTGCCAGCAGCTTAGCGCCACACTCTGGAAACACCATATATTTT. Its protein product is CASSLAPHSGNTIYF.